Below, 9 T cell receptor beta chains from the same sample are listed, as sequenced in a study of blood T cell repertoires in COVID-19. Libraries were prepared by immunoSEQ multiplex PCR; TCRdb keeps only in-frame clonotypes and omits some of them. The table has approximately 300,000 clones, under 95% seen once. Material: PBMCs or T cells enriched from blood (not recorded which). The source is a woman aged 25 to 45 who had recovered from COVID-19.

V is TRBV19 and J is TRBJ2-7, with 9 nucleotides matching TRBD1. Germline V gives CDR1 LNHDA, CDR2 SQIVND (reference sequence). Trimming at V came to 5 bases and at J to 5 bases, leaving 10 bases not matched to a gene. The CDR3 contains 15 residues. The CDR3 region is CASSPRRDRANEQYF. For the CDR3, the DNA is TGTGCCAGTAGTCCAAGGAGGGACAGGGCTAACGAGCAGTACTTC.

The chain joins TRBV7-8 to TRBJ1-1, with D hard to call. The V end lost 1 base, the J end lost 6 bases, and 15 bases lay between the germline ends. Germline CDR1 reads SGHVS; CDR2 reads FQNEAQ. This CDR3 has 15 residues. The CDR3 DNA reads TGTGCCAGCAGCTTAGGCACCGCCGGTCTGGCTGAAGCTTTCTTT. It specifies CASSLGTAGLAEAFF.

The V and J genes are TRBV6-5 and TRBJ1-2; maybe TRBD1 (5 bases). V was cut by 2 bases and J by 2 bases, with 12 bases left in between. This CDR3 has 15 residues. CDR1 and CDR2 from the germline V gene are MNHEY and SVGAGI. CDR3 loop: CASSYGGGGNYGYTF. As DNA, the CDR3 is TGTGCCAGCAGTTACGGTGGTGGGGGGAACTATGGCTACACCTTC.

The table lists this clone with a few counts. The chain recombines TRBV29-1 with TRBJ2-6; the D is unclear. Trimming pared 5 bases from V and 2 bases from J, leaving 4 bases between. The CDR3 sequence is 12 residues long. CDR1 and CDR2 (germline): SQVTM, ANQGSEA. CDR3 sequence: CSVRAGANVLTF. CDR3 in DNA: TGCAGCGTTCGCGCTGGGGCCAACGTCCTGACTTTC.

The rearrangement joins TRBV5-1 to TRBJ2-7; D unresolved. Trimming took 0 bases from V and 3 from J, leaving 10 bases between them. CDR1 is SGHRS, CDR2 YFSETQ, per germline. CDR3 length: 14 residues. CDR3 DNA: TGCGCCAGCAGCTTGGGGGCACCTGGCTACGAGCAGTACTTC. Translation gives CASSLGAPGYEQYF.

The rearrangement joins TRBV5-1 to TRBJ1-1, with 9 bases fitting TRBD1. CDR1 is SGHRS, CDR2 YFSETQ, per germline. This CDR3 region has 15 residues. V shed 5 bases and J 6 bases; nucleotides not matched to a gene: 11. CDR3 in DNA: TGCGCCAGCAGGAGTTCGGGACAGGGAACATCTGAAGCTTTCTTT. Residues: CASRSSGQGTSEAFF.

The CDR3 is CATSRGNYGYTF. CDR3 nucleotide sequence: TGTGCCACCAGCCGGGGGAACTATGGCTACACCTTC. V and J are TRBV24-1 and TRBJ1-2; tentative D call: TRBD1 (5 bases). Germline assignment: CDR1 KGHDR and CDR2 SFDVKD. This CDR3 is 12 amino acids long. V lost 7 bases, J lost 2 bases, and 7 bases lay in between.

V and J are TRBV4-3 and TRBJ1-4; D is unclear. CDR1 LGHNA and CDR2 YSLEER come from the germline V gene. Trimming took 0 bases from V and 8 from J, leaving 10 bases between them. The CDR3 length is 14 residues. Here the CDR3 DNA reads TGCGCCAGCAGCCAAGATTCGGGGAACGAAAAACTGTTTTTT. This codes for CASSQDSGNEKLFF.

This clone appeared a few times. This same CDR3 is encoded by further DNA sequences in the sample. The chain employs TRBV7-3 and TRBJ1-1, with D perhaps TRBD1 (5 bases). Trimming removed 4 bases from V and 1 base from J, with 7 bases in between. From germline, CDR1 is SGHTA and CDR2 FQGTGA. CDR3 length: 13 amino acids. CDR3 in DNA: TGTGCCAGCAGCTCCGACAGGAACACTGAAGCTTTCTTT. Encoded protein: CASSSDRNTEAFF.